Shown below are 2 T cell receptor beta chains from a single sample sequenced in a study of low-dose radiotherapy and immunotherapy resistance in tumors. First-strand cDNA relied on TRAV- and TRBV-specific primers spanning alpha and beta chains. A constant-region primer paired with the V-primer adapter amplified TCRs over approximately 19 PCR cycles. TCRdb re-called the reads with MiXCR, one entry per CDR3 protein. The profile shows 16,000 or so distinct CDR3 sequences, about 71% of them singletons. Receptors originate from a human donor with advanced metastatic prostate, ovarian, gallbladder or colorectal cancer (not recorded which). This table probably holds off-target reads from a library built for another chain.

The V gene is TRBV4-2, the J gene TRBJ2-7, with D possibly matching TRBD2 (6 bases). Trimming took off 4 bases at V and 4 bases at J, with 17 bases between the two ends. The CDR3 is made up of 15 amino acids. The germline gives CDR1 LGHNA, CDR2 YNFKEQ. The CDR3 sequence is CASSPSPGSIYEQYF. In DNA form, the CDR3 reads TGTGCCAGCAGCCCAAGTCCCGGGAGTATATACGAGCAGTACTTC.

The rearrangement joins TRBV6-8 to TRBJ2-4, with D perhaps TRBD1 (6 bases). This CDR3 comprises 16 residues. The V end was cut by 5 bases, the J end by 2 bases, with 16 bases between. CDR1 is MNHGY and CDR2 is SAAAGT in the germline V gene. The CDR3 region is CASSENSQGSKNIQYF. CDR3 in DNA: TGTGCCAGCAGTGAGAACTCACAGGGATCCAAAAACATTCAGTACTTC.